The rows below give T cell receptor beta chains drawn from one sample of a study of shared clonotypes between healthy human individuals. Measured with immunoSEQ multiplex PCR; TCRdb has only the in-frame clones, and not every one. The sample has around 2,100,000 clones, approximately 95% seen once. Sequencing was performed on naive CD8+ T cells sorted from blood. The receptors here all came from a young man in good health. Each CDR3 is given with its conserved first and last residue. A D gene is named only where the DNA matches it firmly.

d_gene: NA
j_gene: TRBJ2-7
v_gene: TRBV28
CDR3nt: TGTGCCAGCAGCCTGCGGGGCCCGAGTCGGGAGCAGTACTTC
CDR3aa: CASSLRGPSREQYF

d_gene: NA
j_gene: TRBJ1-2
v_gene: TRBV16
CDR3nt: TGTGCCAGCAGCCAATCCGAGGGGTTAGGCTATGGCTACACCTTC
CDR3aa: CASSQSEGLGYGYTF

d_gene: NA
j_gene: TRBJ1-1
v_gene: TRBV4-1
CDR3nt: TGCGCCAGCAGCCCATTAAACGGGGGGACTGAAGCTTTCTTT
CDR3aa: CASSPLNGGTEAFF

d_gene: TRBD1
j_gene: TRBJ1-1
v_gene: TRBV9
CDR3nt: TGTGCCAGCGGACAGGGAAACACTGAAGCTTTCTTT
CDR3aa: CASGQGNTEAFF

d_gene: NA
j_gene: TRBJ2-5
v_gene: TRBV28
CDR3nt: TGTGCCAGCAGTCCCGGGCTAGCTGAGACCCAGTACTTC
CDR3aa: CASSPGLAETQYF

d_gene: NA
j_gene: TRBJ2-1
v_gene: TRBV4-3
CDR3nt: TGCGCCAGCAGCCAGGACGACAATGAGCAGTTCTTC
CDR3aa: CASSQDDNEQFF

d_gene: NA
j_gene: TRBJ2-2
v_gene: TRBV12-5
CDR3nt: TGTGCTAGTGGTTTGGAAGTGAACACCGGGGAGCTGTTTTTT
CDR3aa: CASGLEVNTGELFF

d_gene: TRBD2
j_gene: TRBJ2-2
v_gene: TRBV30
CDR3nt: TGTGCCTCCGACTGGGGGGGTACCGGGGAGCTGTTTTTT
CDR3aa: CASDWGGTGELFF

d_gene: NA
j_gene: TRBJ2-3
v_gene: TRBV28
CDR3nt: TGTGCCAGCAGTGGGACGTTCCCTAGCACAGATACGCAGTATTTT
CDR3aa: CASSGTFPSTDTQYF

d_gene: NA
j_gene: TRBJ1-4
v_gene: TRBV27
CDR3nt: TGTGCCAGCAGTGGGAGTACCATCGGTGAAAAACTGTTTTTT
CDR3aa: CASSGSTIGEKLFF

d_gene: NA
j_gene: TRBJ2-3
v_gene: TRBV28
CDR3nt: TGTGCCAGCAGTTTTGGGGGCCCCACAGATACGCAGTATTTT
CDR3aa: CASSFGGPTDTQYF